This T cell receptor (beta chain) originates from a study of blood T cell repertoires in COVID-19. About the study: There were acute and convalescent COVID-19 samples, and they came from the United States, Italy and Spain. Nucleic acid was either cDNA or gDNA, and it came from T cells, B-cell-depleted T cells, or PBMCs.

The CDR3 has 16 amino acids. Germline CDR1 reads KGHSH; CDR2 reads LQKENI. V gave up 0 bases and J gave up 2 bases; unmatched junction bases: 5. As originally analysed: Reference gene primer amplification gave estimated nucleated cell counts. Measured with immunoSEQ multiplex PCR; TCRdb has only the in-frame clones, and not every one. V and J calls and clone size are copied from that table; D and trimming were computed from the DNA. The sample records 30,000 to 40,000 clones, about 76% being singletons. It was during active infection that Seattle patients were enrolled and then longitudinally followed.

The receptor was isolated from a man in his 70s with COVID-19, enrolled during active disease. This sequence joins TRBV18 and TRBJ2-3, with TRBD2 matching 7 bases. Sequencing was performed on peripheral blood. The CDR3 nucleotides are TGTGCCAGCTCACCACCGGCTAGCGGCTACACAGATACGCAGTATTTT. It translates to CASSPPASGYTDTQYF.